The 23 T cell receptor beta chains below were found in one sample sequenced in a study of blood T cell repertoires in COVID-19. Repertoires were generated with immunoSEQ multiplex PCR, while TCRdb's copy carries only in-frame clones and drops some. Among roughly 260,000 clones listed, roughly nine tenths were seen once. The source material was peripheral blood. These receptors all come from a woman between 50 and 59 years old who had recovered from COVID-19.

The rearrangement uses TRBV6-5 and TRBJ1-5; 8 bases align to TRBD1. CDR1 is MNHEY and CDR2 is SVGAGI in the germline V gene. The CDR3 spans 13 residues. J was trimmed by 7 bases and V by 1 base; bases with no gene match: 0. The CDR3 DNA is TGTGCCAGCAGTTACTACAGGGGGCAGCCCCAGCATTTT. Translating it yields CASSYYRGQPQHF.

This chain connects TRBV23-1 to TRBJ2-7; TRBD1 agrees at 8 bases. TRBV23-1 is noted as an ORF with a role that remains uncertain. CDR3 length equals 17 residues. The V gene end was trimmed by 2 bases and the J gene end by 2 bases; junction bases not matched to a gene: 11. The CDR3 sequence: CASSQLRGQALPYEQYF. The CDR3 DNA reads TGCGCCAGCAGTCAACTACGGGGACAGGCCCTTCCCTACGAGCAGTACTTC.

V and J are TRBV6-1 and TRBJ2-3, with 7 bases that match TRBD1. V lost 3 bases, J lost 5 bases, and 11 bases stayed unmatched. The germline CDR1 and CDR2 sequences are MNHNS and SASEGT. The CDR3 totals 16 residues. CDR3 coding DNA: TGTGCCAGCAGTGATTGGACAGGCCCCAAGGGAGATACGCAGTATTTT. Protein product: CASSDWTGPKGDTQYF.

This clone has only one observation. This rearrangement joins TRBV10-2 to TRBJ2-7; maybe TRBD2 (6 bases). Trimming took 0 bases from V and 3 from J, leaving 12 bases between them. CDR1 and CDR2 (germline): WSHSY, SAAADI. CDR3 size: 15 residues. CDR3 loop: CASSESNVGGYEQYF. The DNA for the CDR3 is TGCGCCAGCAGTGAGTCGAATGTCGGGGGCTACGAGCAGTACTTC.

The genes are TRBV28 and TRBJ1-2, with TRBD1 identical over 9 bases. With 9 bases clipped from V and 4 bases from J, the junction kept 12 bases outside the gene matches. CDR3 length: 15 residues. Per germline, CDR1 MDHEN and CDR2 SYDVKM. CDR3 region: CASPPDRGGIYGYTF. CDR3 sequence (DNA): TGTGCCAGTCCCCCCGACAGGGGGGGAATCTATGGCTACACCTTC.

The rearrangement joins TRBV12-5 to TRBJ2-2; 7 positions agree with TRBD1. V was clipped by 5 bases and J by 0 bases; unmatched bases: 3. Germline CDR1 reads LGHNT; CDR2 reads FRNRAP. The CDR3 is 15 amino acids. CDR3 in DNA: TGTGCTAGTGGTCTAGGGGGCCCGAACACCGGGGAGCTGTTTTTT. This encodes CASGLGGPNTGELFF.

The chain joins TRBV23-1 to TRBJ2-4, with TRBD1 matching 8 bases. TRBV23-1 is an open reading frame whose function is uncertain. The V and J ends lost 4 bases and 0 bases, in that order; junction bases with no gene match: 11. This CDR3 region has 18 residues. The CDR3 sequence: CASSLRDRPLIAKNIQYF. The CDR3 DNA reads TGCGCCAGCAGTCTCCGGGACAGGCCACTAATAGCCAAAAACATTCAGTACTTC.

The V and J genes are TRBV10-3 and TRBJ1-1; 9 bases agree with TRBD1. The CDR3 runs 13 residues. Germline V CDR1 and CDR2: ENHRY, SYGVKD. V trimming: 10 bases; J trimming: 5 bases; junction bases outside the gene matches: 8. The CDR3, as DNA: TGTGCCACCCTGGGACAGGGTTCTACTGAAGCTTTCTTT. The encoded protein is CATLGQGSTEAFF.

The chain has TRBV6-5 and TRBJ1-1, with D uncertain. The V gene's germline CDR1 is MNHEY and CDR2 SVGAGI. There are 13 residues in the CDR3. Trimming removed 6 bases at V and 0 bases at J, with 8 bases between. The CDR3 reads CASRMEMNTEAFF. DNA of the CDR3: TGTGCCAGCAGGATGGAGATGAACACTGAAGCTTTCTTT.

CDR3 sequence reads: CAWRLTGNTIYF. CDR3 in DNA: TGTGCCTGGAGGCTGACAGGAAACACCATATATTTT. The chain employs TRBV30 and TRBJ1-3; D is uncertain. Trimming shortened V by 3 bases and J by 4 bases, and 7 bases separated the two germline ends. The germline CDR1 and CDR2 sequences are GTSNPN and SVGIG (reference sequence). This CDR3 comprises 12 residues.

This clone was counted a single time. The rearrangement uses TRBV5-1 and TRBJ1-4; D unclear. The V end lost 0 bases, the J end lost 0 bases, and 12 bases lay between the germline ends. Germline V CDR1 and CDR2: SGHRS, YFSETQ. The CDR3 contains 17 residues. The CDR3 here is CASSLGRGVATNEKLFF. Written as DNA, the CDR3 is TGCGCCAGCAGCTTGGGTCGAGGAGTTGCAACTAATGAAAAACTGTTTTTT.

This sequence joins TRBV12-3 or TRBV12-4 and TRBJ1-1, with 10 bases identical to TRBD1. V lost 8 bases, J lost 10 bases, and 7 bases stayed unmatched. The CDR3 has 12 amino acids. The CDR3 here is CASLDRGLRAFF. CDR3 nucleotide sequence: TGTGCCAGCCTTGACAGGGGGCTGAGAGCTTTCTTT.

This clone was recorded once. The gene calls are TRBV4-2 and TRBJ2-6; 9 bases are a match to TRBD1. Trimming took 5 bases from V and 3 from J; bases not matched to a gene: 8. Germline values: CDR1 LGHNA, CDR2 YNFKEQ. This CDR3 spans 17 amino acids. CDR3 sequence (DNA): TGTGCCAGCAGCGAACAGGGGGCAGTTAGTGGGGCCAACGTCCTGACTTTC. Translated: CASSEQGAVSGANVLTF.

The chain has TRBV18 and TRBJ2-5; D is undetermined. Deletions cut 3 bases from V and 5 bases from J, with 4 bases between. Germline CDR1 and CDR2: KGHSH and LQKENI. The CDR3 has 11 residues. CDR3 protein: CASSPSETQYF. The CDR3 bases are TGTGCCAGCTCACCTTCTGAGACCCAGTACTTC.

The gene calls are TRBV27 and TRBJ2-2; 11 bases map to TRBD1. V lost 5 bases and J lost 3; bases outside the gene matches: 5. Germline CDR1 MNHEY, CDR2 SMNVEV (reference sequence). The CDR3 covers 16 residues. The CDR3 coding sequence is TGTGCCAGCAGTCTCCTGGGACAGGGGGACACCGGGGAGCTGTTTTTT. Translation gives CASSLLGQGDTGELFF.

The CDR3, as DNA: TGTGCCAGCTACGCAACCGGGGCAGATACGCAGTATTTT. Protein product: CASYATGADTQYF. This chain uses TRBV5-4 with TRBJ2-3; maybe TRBD2 (5 bases). Trimming left V 7 bases short and J 4 bases short, with 13 bases between. The CDR3 length is 13 residues. Germline V gives CDR1 SGHNT, CDR2 YYREEE (reference sequence).

The rearrangement uses TRBV24-1 and TRBJ2-1; TRBD2 agrees at 8 bases. CDR3 size: 16 residues. The J segment lost 8 bases and the V segment lost 3 bases, leaving 11 bases of the junction unmatched. Looked up from germline, CDR1 is KGHDR and CDR2 is SFDVKD. Here the CDR3 DNA reads TGTGCCACCAGTGATGGGGGGGCGGGAGGAGGGGATGAGCAGTTCTTC. It is translated as CATSDGGAGGGDEQFF.

For the CDR3, the DNA is TGTGCCAGCAGCTCACGGGACAGGGGGCGCACAGATACGCAGTATTTT. It encodes CASSSRDRGRTDTQYF. The genes are TRBV7-6 and TRBJ2-3; 12 positions agree with TRBD1. V lost 4 bases and J lost 1; bases outside the gene matches: 3. Per germline, CDR1 SGHVS and CDR2 FNYEAQ. The CDR3 sequence is 16 residues long.

This clone has just a few counts. This rearrangement joins TRBV4-2 to TRBJ2-2; the match to TRBD1 covers 7 bases. The ends lost 1 base at V and 2 bases at J; junction bases unmatched: 7. This CDR3 is built from 17 residues. Looked up from germline, CDR1 is LGHNA and CDR2 is YNFKEQ. As DNA, the CDR3 is TGTGCCAGCAGCCAAGTAGGTAGACAGGGCAACACCGGGGAGCTGTTTTTT. Translated, it gives CASSQVGRQGNTGELFF.

As DNA, the CDR3 is TGTGCCAGCAGCGTAGATGGGGAGCGAGCTGACATTCAGTACTTC. The encoded protein is CASSVDGERADIQYF. The V and J genes are TRBV9 and TRBJ2-4, with D perhaps TRBD2 (5 bases). The CDR3 is 15 amino acids. Trimming removed 0 bases from V and 8 bases from J, with 15 bases in between. The germline CDR1 and CDR2 sequences are SGDLS and YYNGEE.

The V and J genes are TRBV2 and TRBJ2-2; D not certain. The germline CDR1 and CDR2 sequences are SNHLY and FYNNEI. Trimming stripped 8 bases from V and 0 bases from J, with 19 bases between. The CDR3 is 17 residues long. DNA of the CDR3: TGTGCCAGCTACCCTAAAGGCGGTGGTCCGAACACCGGGGAGCTGTTTTTT. It codes for CASYPKGGGPNTGELFF.

This clone appeared once. The chain employs TRBV28 and TRBJ1-3, with D unresolved. V was trimmed by 5 bases and J by 2 bases, leaving 13 bases between them. Germline V gene sequence: CDR1 MDHEN, CDR2 SYDVKM. The CDR3 loop spans 15 amino acids. The CDR3 region is CASSTRTEAGNTIYF. In nucleotides, the CDR3 is TGTGCCAGCAGTACCCGGACGGAGGCTGGAAACACCATATATTTT.

The chain joins TRBV27 to TRBJ2-7; D is possibly TRBD2 (6 bases). This CDR3 has 18 residues. CDR1 and CDR2 from the germline V gene are MNHEY and SMNVEV (reference sequence). Trimming cost V 5 bases and J 2 bases, with 25 bases left between them. The CDR3 nucleotides are TGTGCCAGCAGTCCATTGGACCTTTTAGCGGTGGGGGCCTACGAGCAGTACTTC. Amino acids: CASSPLDLLAVGAYEQYF.